Shown below are 15 T cell receptor beta chains from a single sample sequenced in a study of cytomegalovirus exposure and HLA in healthy donors (dated by TCRdb to the late 2010s). The library was produced with the immunoSEQ multiplex PCR assay. In TCRdb, the immuneACCESS table is reduced to in-frame sequences with V and J assigned. These tables do not hold every clone; where another copy was compared, an unresolved V gene accounts for under half, and the others remain unexplained. The sample records about 63,000 clones, roughly 90% of which are singletons. Around 1.2% of the sample is taken by the ten largest. Sequencing was performed on PBMCs. Source of these receptors: a woman between 18 and 29 years old in good health and CMV-seronegative.

The chain couples TRBV27 to TRBJ2-5; D is undetermined. Trimming left V 7 bases short and J 2 bases short, with 14 bases between. This CDR3 region has 14 residues. The germline V gene has CDR1 MNHEY and CDR2 SMNVEV (reference sequence). CDR3 coding DNA: TGTGCCAGCACCCCGACTTTTGGGCAAGAGACCCAGTACTTC. It translates to CASTPTFGQETQYF.

The chain is built from TRBV7-6 and TRBJ2-7, with 7 bases aligning to TRBD1. Germline trimming cut 5 bases from V and 1 base from J; bases unmatched to any gene: 14. Germline CDR1 SGHVS, CDR2 FNYEAQ. The CDR3 sequence is 17 residues long. Here the CDR3 reads CASSPALPGQDSYEQYF. CDR3 DNA: TGTGCCAGCAGCCCCGCCCTCCCAGGACAGGATTCCTACGAGCAGTACTTC. Using reference TRBV7-6 and TRBJ2-7 for the parts outside the CDR3, the full variable domain is GAGVSQSPRYKVTKRGQDVALRCDPISGHVSLYWYRQALGQGPEFLTYFNYEAQQDKSGLPNDRFSAERPEGSISTLTIQRTEQRDSAMYRCASSPALPGQDSYEQYFGPGTRLTVT.

V and J are TRBV6-4 and TRBJ2-7; 8 nucleotides line up with TRBD2. In germline, CDR1 is MRHNA, CDR2 SNTAGT. Unmatched junction bases numbered 21, after V lost 8 bases and J lost 0 bases. The CDR3 spans 19 residues. CDR3 protein: CASPRSGTRTTRSSYEQYF. The CDR3 region has the DNA TGTGCCAGCCCTCGTTCCGGGACTAGGACGACTCGGAGCTCCTACGAGCAGTACTTC.

The chain combines TRBV5-6 with TRBJ2-5, with D uncertain. The V gene lost 1 base and the J gene lost 6 bases, with 13 bases spanning the gap. The germline V gene has CDR1 SGHDT and CDR2 YYEEEE. CDR3 length equals 14 residues. In nucleotides, the CDR3 is TGTGCCAGCAGCTTGTCGGCGGTACCGAAGACCCAGTACTTC. Translated: CASSLSAVPKTQYF.

The V call is TRBV7-2, the J call TRBJ1-1, with 7 bases matching TRBD1. V trimming: 6 bases; J trimming: 0 bases; junction bases outside the gene matches: 16. Per the germline V gene, CDR1 is SGHTA and CDR2 is FQGNSA. This CDR3 spans 18 amino acids. The CDR3 DNA reads TGTGCCAGCAGGGGAAGGGACAGAGAAGAGACTATGAACACTGAAGCTTTCTTT. Translated, it gives CASRGRDREETMNTEAFF. The full variable domain, rest sourced from reference TRBV7-2 and TRBJ1-1, is GAGVSQSPSNKVTEKGKDVELRCDPISGHTALYWYRQSLGQGLEFLIYFQGNSAPDKSGLPSDRFSAERTGGSVSTLTIQRTQQEDSAVYLCASRGRDREETMNTEAFFGQGTRLTVV.

The V gene is TRBV11-2, the J gene TRBJ2-3; TRBD2 matches at 12 bases. J gave up 1 base and V 3 bases, and 8 bases lay outside the gene matches. Germline lookup yields CDR1 SGHAT and CDR2 FQNNGV. This CDR3 has 18 residues. CDR3 sequence (DNA): TGTGCCAGCAGCTTCCCGACTAGCGGGGGCGACCGCACAGATACGCAGTATTTT. Translating it yields CASSFPTSGGDRTDTQYF.

With respect to this clone: One end of the junction is discordant with germline, which a read error may explain. V gene TRBV28 combines with J gene TRBJ2-4, with 8 bases lining up with TRBD2. The CDR3 covers 14 residues. The V gene's germline CDR1 is MDHEN and CDR2 SYDVKM. CDR3 region: CASRGRGAQNIQYF. CDR3 DNA sequence: TGTGCCAGCCGGGGGCGGGGGGCCCAAAATATTCAGTACTTC.

This sequence joins TRBV11-1 and TRBJ1-4; D is perhaps TRBD1 (5 bases). From germline, CDR1 is SGHAT and CDR2 FQDESV (reference sequence). There are 16 residues in the CDR3. The ends were cut back, 7 bases at V and 0 bases at J, with 15 bases in the middle. The CDR3 DNA reads TGTGCCAGCAACCAGGGAGGGGACGCAACTAATGAAAAACTGTTTTTT. This translates into CASNQGGDATNEKLFF.

The V gene is TRBV5-5, the J gene TRBJ2-7, with D uncertain. Germline V gene sequence: CDR1 SGHKS, CDR2 YYEKEE (reference sequence). Trimming cost V 1 base and J 1 base, with 9 bases left between them. The CDR3 consists of 14 residues. DNA for the CDR3: TGTGCCAGCAGCTTGCTCACAGATTCCTACGAGCAGTACTTC. It specifies CASSLLTDSYEQYF.

As DNA, the CDR3 is TGTGCCAGCTCACCACTGCCTAGCGGGGGCACAGATACGCAGTATTTT. Translated: CASSPLPSGGTDTQYF. This chain connects TRBV18 to TRBJ2-3; 9 bases map to TRBD2. The V gene's germline CDR1 is KGHSH and CDR2 LQKENI. Losses at the gene ends were 1 base for V and 1 base for J; bases not matched to a gene: 3. CDR3 length equals 16 residues.

The chain combines TRBV6-6 with TRBJ2-7; D uncertain. V lost 7 bases, J lost 2 bases, and 12 bases lay in between. CDR1 is MNHNY, CDR2 SVGAGI, per germline (reference sequence). The CDR3 has 13 amino acids. The CDR3 loop is CASTQSYAYEQYF. For the CDR3, the DNA is TGTGCCAGCACTCAAAGCTACGCCTACGAGCAGTACTTC.

This chain uses TRBV19 with TRBJ2-5; D unresolved. V was pared by 5 bases and J by 2 bases, with 9 bases between. The CDR3 spans 13 residues. Germline CDR1 reads LNHDA; CDR2 reads SQIVND (reference sequence). The CDR3 here is CASSSSVQETQYF. The CDR3 DNA is TGTGCCAGTAGTTCTTCAGTACAAGAGACCCAGTACTTC.

The chain links TRBV28 to TRBJ2-3; 14 bases fit TRBD2. The CDR3 spans 17 residues. Germline V gene data show CDR1 as MDHEN and CDR2 as SYDVKM. J was trimmed by 4 bases and V by 5 bases; bases with no gene match: 8. The CDR3, as DNA: TGTGCCAGCAGTCAGAGGACTAGCGGGAGGAGATCAGATACGCAGTATTTT. Protein: CASSQRTSGRRSDTQYF.

This clone was detected only a few times. The chain employs TRBV6-4 and TRBJ2-1, with 9 bases that match TRBD2. The CDR3 has 15 residues. Germline V gene sequence: CDR1 MRHNA, CDR2 SNTAGT. Germline trimming cut 4 bases from V and 8 bases from J; bases unmatched to any gene: 9. The CDR3 bases are TGTGCCAGCAGTGTCGGGCGGGGGGGCCAGGATGAGCAGTTCTTC. Amino acid sequence: CASSVGRGGQDEQFF.

This chain joins TRBV6-6 and TRBJ2-1, with 11 bases aligning to TRBD1. This CDR3 comprises 15 residues. Per germline, CDR1 MNHNY and CDR2 SVGAGI (reference sequence). The ends lost 4 bases at V and 8 bases at J; junction bases unmatched: 7. The CDR3 reads CASSLDRGLLDEQFF. CDR3 nucleotide sequence: TGTGCCAGCAGTTTGGACAGGGGGCTTCTGGATGAGCAGTTCTTC.